The entry below gives a single TCR beta chain sequence along with its context. TCRdb used MiXCR to call clones anew from the PCR reads. The sample carries over 50,000 clones, just under 30% recorded once. Germline V gives CDR1 KGHSH, CDR2 LQKENI. The CDR3 sequence is 16 residues long. Trimming took 4 bases from V and 10 from J; bases not matched to a gene: 12. Treatment of any kind had been given to no patient before thyroid surgery. This record comes from a study of metastatic and nonmetastatic thyroid tumors. This chain connects TRBV18 to TRBJ1-6; 8 nucleotides line up with TRBD1. Sequencing used blood. This clonotype was sampled from a female donor with papillary thyroid cancer or a benign thyroid nodule (not recorded which). Some clones in this sample may be carry-over from other donors' samples. This chain's CDR3 is CASSLGRQGKESPLHF. The DNA for the CDR3 is TGTGCCAGCTCACTTGGAAGACAGGGGAAGGAATCACCCCTCCACTTT. The variable domain in full, with the rest retrieved from reference TRBV18 and TRBJ1-6, is NAGVMQNPRHLVRRRGQEARLRCSPMKGHSHVYWYRQLPEEGLKFMVYLQKENIIDESGMPKERFSAEFPKEGPSILRIQQVVRGDSAAYFCASSLGRQGKESPLHFGNGTRLTVT.